The next 17 T cell receptor beta chains were all read from a single sample in a study of T cell responses to AZD1222 COVID-19 vaccine. The table came from immunoSEQ multiplex PCR; TCRdb's copy has only in-frame clones and leaves some out. Counted here are about 84,000 clones, approximately 90% occurring once; the ten biggest clones make up approximately 1.4%. The source material was peripheral blood, sampled on day 0 of AZD1222 vaccination. Every receptor here comes from an adult in good health.

This clone was recorded only once. The rearrangement links TRBV2 to TRBJ1-2, with 9 bases matching TRBD1. CDR1 is SNHLY and CDR2 is FYNNEI in the germline V gene. With 5 bases clipped from V and 8 bases from J, the junction kept 9 bases outside the gene matches. The length of the CDR3 is 14 residues. In DNA, the CDR3 is TGTGCCAGCAGTTTTTTGACAGGGGGGAGCGGCTACACCTTC. Encoded protein: CASSFLTGGSGYTF.

The chain joins TRBV19 to TRBJ2-7; 9 nucleotides match TRBD2. CDR1 LNHDA and CDR2 SQIVND come from the germline V gene (reference sequence). The V and J ends lost 4 bases and 5 bases, in that order; junction bases with no gene match: 6. There are 14 residues in the CDR3. CDR3 DNA: TGTGCCAGTAGTAGGCGGGAGGGCCTGGACGAGCAGTACTTC. Protein product: CASSRREGLDEQYF.

The chain employs TRBV20-1 and TRBJ2-1, with 11 bases lining up with TRBD2. V lost 3 bases and J lost 9; bases outside the gene matches: 13. The CDR3 has 16 residues. Germline CDR1 DFQATT, CDR2 SNEGSKA (reference sequence). CDR3 sequence: CSASLLAGGIRGEQFF. CDR3 nucleotide sequence: TGCAGTGCTAGTCTGCTAGCGGGAGGAATTAGAGGTGAGCAGTTCTTC.

The V gene is TRBV6-5, the J gene TRBJ2-5, with 10 bases identical to TRBD2. V lost 7 bases and J lost 3; bases outside the gene matches: 8. CDR1 and CDR2 (germline): MNHEY, SVGAGI. The CDR3 extends over 15 amino acids. The CDR3 spells CASTRTSGPKETQYF. The CDR3 DNA reads TGTGCCAGCACCCGGACTAGCGGACCCAAAGAGACCCAGTACTTC.

The chain combines TRBV7-2 with TRBJ2-7; 10 nucleotides agree with TRBD2. Trimming took 4 bases from V and 6 from J; bases not matched to a gene: 9. From germline, CDR1 is SGHTA and CDR2 FQGNSA. The CDR3 length is 15 residues. CDR3 sequence: CASSYPPSGSIEQYF. The CDR3 coding sequence is TGTGCCAGCAGCTACCCCCCTAGCGGGAGTATCGAGCAGTACTTC.

This clone has a handful of counts. The gene calls are TRBV4-2 and TRBJ2-7, with a possible D match to TRBD1 (6 bases). The CDR3 contains 15 residues. Germline V gene lookup returns CDR1 LGHNA and CDR2 YNFKEQ. The germline V and J ends were trimmed by 0 bases and 2 bases, with 11 bases remaining between them. The CDR3 nucleotides read TGTGCCAGCAGCCAAGAGGAAGGGGGTCCCTACGAGCAGTACTTC. This codes for CASSQEEGGPYEQYF.

The genes are TRBV7-3 and TRBJ2-5; 13 bases align to TRBD2. The trim removed 6 bases at V and 5 bases at J, leaving 12 bases unmatched. Germline lookup yields CDR1 SGHTA and CDR2 FQGTGA. The CDR3 covers 17 residues. CDR3 sequence: CASSFGLAGEGGETQYF. CDR3 bases: TGTGCCAGCAGTTTCGGACTAGCGGGAGAGGGGGGGGAGACCCAGTACTTC. Full variable domain (outside the CDR3, taken from reference TRBV7-3 and TRBJ2-5): GAGVSQTPSNKVTEKGKYVELRCDPISGHTALYWYRQSLGQGPEFLIYFQGTGAADDSGLPNDRFFAVRPEGSVSTLKIQRTERGDSAVYLCASSFGLAGEGGETQYFGPGTRLLVL.

This rearrangement joins TRBV6-2 or TRBV6-3 to TRBJ2-7; 7 nucleotides match TRBD2. The CDR3 runs 14 residues. Trimming at V came to 1 base and at J to 7 bases, leaving 7 bases not matched to a gene. The germline CDR1 and CDR2 sequences are MNHEY and SVGEGT. The CDR3 coding sequence is TGTGCCAGCAGTTACTGGTGGGAGGGAGTTGAGCAGTACTTC. Its protein is CASSYWWEGVEQYF.

This chain connects TRBV2 to TRBJ2-3; D unclear. The CDR3 sequence is 14 residues long. CDR1 and CDR2 (germline): SNHLY, FYNNEI. V gave up 6 bases and J gave up 0 bases, with 10 bases separating them. CDR3 protein: CASRQVPSTDTQYF. The CDR3 DNA sequence: TGTGCCAGCAGACAAGTCCCTAGCACAGATACGCAGTATTTT. The variable domain in full, completed from reference TRBV2 and TRBJ2-3, reads EPEVTQTPSHQVTQMGQEVILRCVPISNHLYFYWYRQILGQKVEFLVSFYNNEISEKSEIFDDQFSVERPDGSNFTLKIRSTKLEDSAMYFCASRQVPSTDTQYFGPGTRLTVL.

The V call is TRBV6-5, the J call TRBJ1-3; possibly TRBD1 for D (5 bases). The V gene's germline CDR1 is MNHEY and CDR2 SVGAGI. V lost 7 bases and J 0 bases, leaving 13 bases between the germline ends. This CDR3 is 15 amino acids long. CDR3 sequence reads: CASTLGRNSGNTIYF. CDR3 DNA sequence: TGTGCCAGCACTCTGGGACGGAACTCTGGAAACACCATATATTTT.

This CDR3 is CASRRAGGFSYEQYF. CDR3 bases: TGTGCCAGCAGACGGGCTGGGGGCTTCTCCTACGAGCAGTACTTC. The chain employs TRBV6-5 and TRBJ2-7; possible D gene TRBD1, 6 bases. The CDR3 consists of 15 residues. Germline V CDR1 and CDR2: MNHEY, SVGAGI. Deletions cut 6 bases from V and 0 bases from J, with 15 bases between.

This clone appeared a single time. The V and J genes are TRBV7-8 and TRBJ2-2; D is unresolved. Germline V gives CDR1 SGHVS, CDR2 FQNEAQ. This CDR3 is built from 11 residues. V was shortened by 0 bases and J by 7 bases, with 0 bases between the two germline ends. CDR3 DNA: TGTGCCAGCAGCTTAGCCGGGGAGCTGTTTTTT. It specifies CASSLAGELFF.

Comments on this clone: At one end, the junction sequence differs from germline, possibly due to a read error. The CDR3 sequence is CASSRLAGGNTDTQYF. CDR3 nucleotide sequence: TGTGCTAGCAGCCGGTTAGCGGGGGGAAACACAGATACGCAGTATTTT. J is TRBJ2-3 and V is TRBV7-7; 10 bases are shared with TRBD2. The CDR3 loop spans 16 amino acids. Germline CDR1 SSHAT, CDR2 FNYEAQ (reference sequence).

The CDR3 loop reads CASSPGLSYNEQFF. CDR3 in DNA: TGTGCCAGCAGCCCGGGACTATCCTACAATGAGCAGTTCTTC. The chain is built from TRBV7-6 and TRBJ2-1; 7 nucleotides match TRBD2. Per germline, CDR1 SGHVS and CDR2 FNYEAQ. The V segment lost 5 bases and the J segment 1 base; nucleotides outside the gene matches: 2. This CDR3 region has 14 residues.

This clone turned up a few times. The V gene is TRBV6-2 or TRBV6-3, the J gene TRBJ2-7; 9 nucleotides align to TRBD1. CDR1 and CDR2 (germline): MNHEY, SVGEGT. The CDR3 runs 19 residues. V gave up 7 bases and J gave up 9 bases; unmatched junction bases: 28. Written as DNA, the CDR3 is TGTGCCAGCAACCCCCCAGCCGGGACAGGGAGTTTTTGGGGGAAGTCGCAGTACTTC. Protein sequence: CASNPPAGTGSFWGKSQYF.

This clone was counted once. The V gene is TRBV19, the J gene TRBJ2-1; 9 nucleotides match TRBD2. There are 15 residues in the CDR3. Germline CDR1 is LNHDA and CDR2 is SQIVND (reference sequence). V dropped 6 bases and J dropped 6; count of bases not matched to a gene: 9. DNA of the CDR3: TGTGCCAGTAGGACAATAGCGGGAGCATTCAATGAGCAGTTCTTC. Encoded protein: CASRTIAGAFNEQFF.

The chain carries TRBV6-6 and TRBJ1-4; 10 bases are a match to TRBD1. The CDR3 spans 18 residues. Germline lookup yields CDR1 MNHNY and CDR2 SVGAGI (reference sequence). V shed 6 bases, J shed 6 bases, and the junction held 16 bases outside the gene matches. The CDR3, as DNA: TGTGCCAGCAGCCGACTTCGATCGACAGGGGGCGGTTATGAAAAACTGTTTTTT. Translated, it gives CASSRLRSTGGGYEKLFF.